A single T cell receptor (beta chain) is shown here with its context. The data are from a study of blood T cell repertoires in COVID-19. Methods used by the authors: Amplification with reference gene primers provided the estimates of nucleated cell counts. TCRdb's copy holds only in-frame clones and misses some; the assay was immunoSEQ multiplex PCR. V and J calls plus clone size are reproduced from that table; the DNA served to infer D and trimming. The sample shows under 200,000 clones, about 80% of them seen only once. This CDR3 spans 14 amino acids. J was trimmed by 4 bases and V by 7 bases; bases with no gene match: 8. Germline V gene lookup returns CDR1 SQVTM and CDR2 ANQGSEA.

The chain joins TRBV29-1 to TRBJ2-5, with 11 positions matching TRBD1. This clonotype originated in a man aged 60-69 years with acute or convalescent COVID-19. Sequencing used peripheral blood. CDR3 coding DNA: TGCAGCGCCAGAGCCGGGACAGGGGGAGAGACCCAGTACTTC. The encoded protein is CSARAGTGGETQYF.